This T cell receptor beta chain was identified during a study of blood T cell repertoires in COVID-19. Study in general: Donors in the United States, Italy and Spain gave samples during acute or convalescent COVID-19. Sources were T cells, B-cell-depleted T cells, or PBMCs; the material itself was cDNA or gDNA.

Methods used by the authors: Reference gene primer amplification yielded estimated nucleated cell counts. TCRdb keeps only in-frame clones here, not all; method: immunoSEQ multiplex PCR. D and trimming were read from the DNA, whereas the V and J calls and clone size are those reported in that table. The sample holds approximately 50,000 clones, about 76% seen once. The CDR3 spans 13 residues. Trimming shortened V by 7 bases and J by 8 bases, and 14 bases separated the two germline ends. CDR1 and CDR2 from the germline V gene are SNHLY and FYNNEI. Sequencing was carried out using peripheral blood. This chain uses TRBV2 with TRBJ1-4; TRBD1 might be the D (6 bases). The sequence was collected from a man aged 65-85 years with active or convalescent COVID-19. This CDR3 is CASTGGRTEKLFF. The CDR3, as DNA: TGTGCCAGCACGGGGGGGCGAACGGAAAAACTGTTTTTT.